Below, one T cell receptor (beta chain) is given with its context. Its antigen is currently unknown. The source of the sample is a study of OX40 agonist ivuxolimab in advanced cancers. Study background: It was permissible to have had prior anti-PD-1, anti-PD-L1 or anti-CTLA-4 therapy, and less than 45% had some.

Overall study results and limits: Expanded clones tended on average to be more numerous among CD8+ T cells than CD4+.

This CDR3 has 14 residues. The trim removed 4 bases at V and 6 bases at J, leaving 6 bases unmatched. The germline CDR1 and CDR2 sequences are SEHNR and FQNEAQ (reference sequence). Profiling relied on immunoSEQ multiplex PCR, and the TCRdb table lists in-frame clones only, not all of them. The sample consists of under 50,000 clones, about four fifths of them appearing once. The receptor was isolated from an adult with an advanced solid tumor such as melanoma, head and neck, liver or kidney cancer. J is TRBJ2-7 and V is TRBV7-9; 10 nucleotides line up with TRBD1. Sequences were derived from CD4+ or CD8+ T cells sorted from blood, sampled in a trial of the OX40 agonist ivuxolimab. The CDR3 is CASSSPGQGPEQYF. For the CDR3, the DNA is TGTGCCAGCAGCTCGCCGGGACAGGGGCCCGAGCAGTACTTC.